The rows below give T cell receptor beta chains drawn from one sample of a study of T cell responses to AZD1222 COVID-19 vaccine. Sequencing was performed with immunoSEQ multiplex PCR; in TCRdb, only in-frame clones are kept and a portion is missing. The table includes some 100,000 clones, about 83% detected once. This material consisted of peripheral blood, taken on day 0 of AZD1222 vaccination. These receptors were obtained from an adult in good health. CDR3s include the opening cysteine and the closing phenylalanine or tryptophan. The D gene is left open where the match is weak. Only part of the rows carry a size: once, few, many, or a class if the clone is expanded.

V gene,J gene,clone size,D gene,CDR3 protein,CDR3 DNA
TRBV7-3,TRBJ2-3,-,-,CASSPLDGTQYF,TGTGCCAGCAGCCCTTTAGATGGTACGCAGTATTTT
TRBV3-1/TRBV3-2,TRBJ2-7,-,-,CASSQERRGRSYEQYF,TGTGCCAGCAGCCAAGAAAGGAGGGGCAGGTCATACGAGCAGTACTTC
TRBV6-6,TRBJ1-4,-,-,CASSSPAGGLEKLFF,TGTGCCAGCAGTTCCCCGGCCGGGGGGCTTGAAAAACTGTTTTTT
TRBV28,TRBJ1-2,-,-,CASRITPPRAYGYTF,TGTGCCAGCAGAATTACCCCCCCTAGGGCCTATGGCTACACCTTC
TRBV10-2,TRBJ1-4,-,TRBD1,CASRGDRGNEKLFF,TGCGCCAGCAGGGGAGACAGGGGTAATGAAAAACTGTTTTTT
TRBV29-1,TRBJ1-1,once,-,CSVAPPFNGEAFF,TGCAGCGTTGCCCCCCCCTTTAACGGTGAAGCTTTCTTT
TRBV5-4,TRBJ1-4,-,TRBD1,CASSLDRGGEKLFF,TGTGCCAGCAGCTTAGACAGGGGTGGTGAAAAACTGTTTTTT
TRBV29-1,TRBJ1-4,-,TRBD1,CSVTGGEEKLFF,TGCAGCGTGACAGGGGGTGAGGAAAAACTGTTTTTT
TRBV9,TRBJ2-5,-,-,CASSSHRGQETQYF,TGTGCCAGCAGCTCACATAGGGGCCAAGAGACCCAGTACTTC
TRBV6-5,TRBJ2-7,-,TRBD2,CASRSSGRYEQYF,TGTGCCAGCAGGTCTAGCGGGAGGTACGAGCAGTACTTC
TRBV6-4,TRBJ1-2,-,-,CASSATRLTGKVYTF,TGTGCCAGCAGTGCCACCCGTTTGACAGGAAAGGTGTACACCTTC
TRBV24-1,TRBJ2-7,-,-,CATNNRLFQQYF,TGTGCCACCAATAATCGGTTATTTCAGCAGTACTTC
TRBV2,TRBJ2-6,-,TRBD1,CASSPRGRTGANVLTF,TGTGCCAGCAGTCCCAGGGGGCGAACTGGGGCCAACGTCCTGACTTTC
TRBV7-2,TRBJ2-1,-,-,CASSLAARGHNEQFF,TGTGCCAGCAGCTTAGCGGCCCGGGGGCACAATGAGCAGTTCTTC
TRBV3-1/TRBV3-2,TRBJ2-2,once,TRBD1,CASRRTGATGELFF,TGTGCCAGCAGACGGACAGGAGCGACCGGGGAGCTGTTTTTT
TRBV11-2,TRBJ2-2,few,-,CASSHSGSVELFF,TGTGCCAGCAGCCATTCGGGAAGTGTGGAGCTGTTTTTT
TRBV13,TRBJ2-2,-,-,CASSLISRDPNTGELFF,TGTGCCAGCAGCTTAATTTCCAGAGACCCGAACACCGGGGAGCTGTTTTTT
TRBV18,TRBJ1-1,-,TRBD1,CASSRDRSEAFF,TGTGCCAGCTCCCGGGACAGATCTGAAGCTTTCTTT
TRBV24-1,TRBJ1-5,-,TRBD1,CATSGTGFGQPQHF,TGTGCCACCAGCGGGACAGGGTTTGGTCAGCCCCAGCATTTT
TRBV2,TRBJ1-1,-,TRBD1,CATSGGRTEAFF,TGTGCCACCTCAGGGGGCCGCACTGAAGCTTTCTTT
TRBV18,TRBJ1-3,-,TRBD1,CASSRDSNTIYF,TGTGCCAGCTCAAGGGACAGCAACACCATATATTTT
TRBV12-3/TRBV12-4,TRBJ1-1,-,-,CANSRGTEAFF,TGTGCCAACTCCCGGGGCACTGAAGCTTTCTTT
TRBV19,TRBJ1-5,few,-,CASSITAGGQPQHF,TGTGCCAGTAGTATAACGGCAGGTGGTCAGCCCCAGCATTTT
TRBV11-2,TRBJ2-7,-,TRBD2,CASSWDSGPQYF,TGTGCCAGCAGCTGGGATAGCGGGCCACAGTACTTC
TRBV7-8,TRBJ2-7,-,-,CASSLSGSYEQYF,TGTGCCAGCAGCTTAAGCGGCTCCTACGAGCAGTACTTC
TRBV14,TRBJ2-2,-,TRBD1,CASSPGTGARRYTGELFF,TGTGCCAGCAGCCCCGGGACAGGGGCCCGAAGGTACACCGGGGAGCTGTTTTTT
TRBV28,TRBJ1-2,-,-,CASSTGTYYGYTF,TGTGCCAGCAGTACAGGGACATACTATGGCTACACCTTC
TRBV5-1,TRBJ1-4,-,-,CASSLGIVLGATNEKLFF,TGCGCCAGCAGCTTGGGAATCGTACTGGGGGCAACTAATGAAAAACTGTTTTTT
TRBV29-1,TRBJ2-4,few,-,CSVERGPDIQYF,TGCAGCGTTGAACGGGGACCCGACATTCAGTACTTC
TRBV7-9,TRBJ2-7,once,TRBD2,CASSSLAGGPWEQYF,TGTGCCAGCAGCTCTCTAGCGGGAGGGCCGTGGGAGCAGTACTTC
TRBV6-5,TRBJ1-5,-,TRBD1,CASRWNRGGNQPQHF,TGTGCCAGCAGGTGGAACAGGGGTGGCAATCAGCCCCAGCATTTT
TRBV12-5,TRBJ2-2,-,-,CASGLVAGASNTGELFF,TGTGCTAGTGGTTTGGTAGCAGGAGCTTCTAACACCGGGGAGCTGTTTTTT
TRBV7-9,TRBJ1-5,-,-,CASSLGSYSNQPQHF,TGTGCCAGCAGCTTGGGCAGCTACAGCAATCAGCCCCAGCATTTT
TRBV24-1,TRBJ2-5,-,TRBD2,CATSDPTAGGGETQYF,TGTGCCACCAGTGACCCCACCGCGGGAGGAGGAGAGACCCAGTACTTC
TRBV7-8,TRBJ2-5,-,TRBD2,CASSPDLWTSPQETQYF,TGTGCCAGCAGCCCAGATCTATGGACTAGCCCCCAAGAGACCCAGTACTTC
TRBV5-1,TRBJ1-6,-,-,CASSLATSGGNSPLHF,TGCGCCAGCAGCTTGGCGACATCGGGGGGTAATTCACCCCTCCACTTT
TRBV18,TRBJ2-1,once,-,CASSRLSGAYNEQFF,TGTGCCAGCTCACGGCTAAGCGGAGCCTACAATGAGCAGTTCTTC
TRBV7-2,TRBJ2-7,-,TRBD1,CASSSPSRTGSYEQYF,TGTGCCAGCAGCTCCCCCTCGAGGACAGGCTCCTACGAGCAGTACTTC
TRBV28,TRBJ2-7,-,TRBD1,CASRRDSYEQYF,TGTGCCAGCAGGAGGGACAGCTACGAGCAGTACTTC
TRBV19,TRBJ2-4,-,TRBD1,CASTQGQGKNIQYF,TGTGCCAGTACTCAGGGACAGGGCAAAAACATTCAGTACTTC
TRBV9,TRBJ2-1,-,-,CASSVVSGYNEQFF,TGTGCCAGCAGCGTAGTGTCCGGCTACAATGAGCAGTTCTTC